The T cell receptor beta chain described here comes from a study of neoadjuvant anti-PD-1 for oral cavity cancer. Study details: Patients mostly received three to four biweekly nivolumab doses at 3 mg/kg before surgery. Non-progressing patients received a fourth nivolumab dose near day 43, then surgery on days 50-56. Study-wide findings and caveats: Higher pretreatment Treg/Th17 ratios tracked higher pretreatment blood clonality.

Concerning this clone: Its target is unknown.

The germline gives CDR1 SGHKS, CDR2 YYEKEE (reference sequence). V gave up 4 bases and J gave up 3 bases; unmatched junction bases: 2. The CDR3 totals 13 residues. Six replicates per PBMC sample, mostly from roughly 470 ng of genomic DNA. The assay was immunoSEQ multiplex PCR, and TCRdb's table has in-frame clones only and misses some. Of fewer than 90,000 clones in the sample, approximately 80% were seen once. This chain uses TRBV5-5 with TRBJ2-7, with 9 bases aligning to TRBD1. The clonotype was recovered from a person between 40 and 85 years old with oral cavity squamous cell carcinoma. The material was PBMCs, obtained before nivolumab (anti-PD-1) treatment. CDR3 DNA sequence: TGTGCCAGCAGCGGGGGACAGGGCTACGAGCAGTACTTC. Protein sequence: CASSGGQGYEQYF.